This T cell receptor beta chain was sequenced in a study of T cell clonotyping in hematopoietic cell transplantation. This clone was counted between two and nine times. Its target is unknown. The germline CDR1 and CDR2 sequences are WNHNN and SYGVQD (reference sequence). The CDR3 runs 17 residues. Trimming took 0 bases from V and 5 from J, leaving 17 bases between them. Findings and limits, study-wide: Few recipient clonotypes overlapped donors; over 95% were de novo at given depth. Pathologically expanded recipient clonotypes increased progressively from day 30 to day 180 as diversity fell. Graft donor and pretransplant recipient Inverse Simpson Index values predicted broader posttransplant TCR diversity.

Clones were read by immunoSEQ multiplex PCR, and TCRdb kept only the in-frame ones, dropping some. The repertoire holds about 16,000 clones, with over 75% as singletons. Sequenced sample: peripheral blood mononuclear cells. This TCR came from a woman aged 40 to 55 in good health. Some clones in this sample may be carry-over from other donors' samples. V gene TRBV10-1 combines with J gene TRBJ1-5; possible D gene TRBD1, 5 bases. Here the CDR3 reads CASSESVGPGGYQPQHF. CDR3 bases: TGCGCCAGCAGTGAGTCGGTGGGACCTGGCGGGTATCAGCCCCAGCATTTT.